This T cell receptor beta chain was sequenced during a study of T-cell memory formation after mild COVID-19. The wider study: Largely donor-specific sequence clusters came from a couple of donors.

Study-wide findings and caveats: Clones contracting day 15 to 85 were balanced CD4/CD8; later expanders leaned CD4+.

In the case of this clonotype: Its antigen is unidentified.

This CDR3 is built from 15 residues. Germline V gives CDR1 SGDLS, CDR2 YYNGEE. Trimming cost V 3 bases and J 5 bases, with 17 bases left between them. One entry per CDR3 protein results from TCRdb running MiXCR on the 5' RACE reads. The sample has under 550,000 distinct CDR3 sequences; roughly 18% are singletons. The source of this sequence is an adult woman who had mild COVID-19 (a few samples of this study predate the infection). Cell type and time point are not known. The chain joins TRBV9 to TRBJ2-5; D may match TRBD1 or TRBD2 (6 bases each). The sequencing sample was made of PBMCs or a T cell subset sorted from them (not recorded which). The CDR3 DNA reads as TGTGCCAGCAGCGCTAGCTATGAGGGGGGCGAGACCCAGTACTTC. Translating it yields CASSASYEGGETQYF.